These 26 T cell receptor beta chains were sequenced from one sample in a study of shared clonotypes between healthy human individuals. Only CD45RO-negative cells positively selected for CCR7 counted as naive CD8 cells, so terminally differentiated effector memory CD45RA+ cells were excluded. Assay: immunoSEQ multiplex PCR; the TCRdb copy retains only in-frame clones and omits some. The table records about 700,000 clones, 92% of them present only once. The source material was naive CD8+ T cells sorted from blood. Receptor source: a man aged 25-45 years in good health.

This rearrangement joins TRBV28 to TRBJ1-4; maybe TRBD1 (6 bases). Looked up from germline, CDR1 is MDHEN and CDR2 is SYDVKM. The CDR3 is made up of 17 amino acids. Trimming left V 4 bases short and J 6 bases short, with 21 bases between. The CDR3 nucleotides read TGTGCCAGCAGTTCCCCATCGCAAGGGGGATCAGATGAAAAACTGTTTTTT. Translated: CASSSPSQGGSDEKLFF.

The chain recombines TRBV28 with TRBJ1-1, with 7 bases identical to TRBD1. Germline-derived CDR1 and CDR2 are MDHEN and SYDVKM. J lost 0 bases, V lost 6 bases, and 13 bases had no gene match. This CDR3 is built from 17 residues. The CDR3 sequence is CASSRRDRKIMNTEAFF. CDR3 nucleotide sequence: TGTGCCAGCAGCCGCCGGGACAGAAAAATTATGAACACTGAAGCTTTCTTT.

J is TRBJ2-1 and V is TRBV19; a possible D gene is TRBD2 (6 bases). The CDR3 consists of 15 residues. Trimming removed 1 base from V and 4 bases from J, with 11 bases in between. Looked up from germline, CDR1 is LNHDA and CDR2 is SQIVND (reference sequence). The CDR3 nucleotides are TGTGCCAGTAGTATAGGGCTAGCGAGGTACAATGAGCAGTTCTTC. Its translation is CASSIGLARYNEQFF.

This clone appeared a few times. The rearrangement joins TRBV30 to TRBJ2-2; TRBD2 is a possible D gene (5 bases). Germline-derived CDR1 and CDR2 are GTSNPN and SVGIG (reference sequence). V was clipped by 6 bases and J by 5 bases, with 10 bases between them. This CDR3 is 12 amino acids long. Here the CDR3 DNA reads TGTGCCTGTGAGGGTACTACCGGGGAGCTGTTTTTT. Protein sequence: CACEGTTGELFF.

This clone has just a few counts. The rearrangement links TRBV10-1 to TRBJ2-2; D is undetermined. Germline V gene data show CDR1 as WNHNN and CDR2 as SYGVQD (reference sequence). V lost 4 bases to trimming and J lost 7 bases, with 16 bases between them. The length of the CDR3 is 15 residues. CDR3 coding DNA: TGCGCCAGCAGTGTAAGCCCCATTGGTGGCGGGGAGCTGTTTTTT. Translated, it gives CASSVSPIGGGELFF.

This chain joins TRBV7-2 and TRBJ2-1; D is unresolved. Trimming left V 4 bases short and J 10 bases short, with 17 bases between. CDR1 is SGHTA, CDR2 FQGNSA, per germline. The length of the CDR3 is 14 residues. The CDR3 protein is CASSSNHYQWEQFF. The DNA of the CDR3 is TGTGCCAGCAGCTCGAACCACTATCAGTGGGAGCAGTTCTTC.

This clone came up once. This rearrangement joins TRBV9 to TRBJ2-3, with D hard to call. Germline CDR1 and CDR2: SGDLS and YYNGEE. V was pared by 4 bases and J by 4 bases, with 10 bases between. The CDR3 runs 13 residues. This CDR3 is CASSPDLPDTQYF. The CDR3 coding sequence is TGTGCCAGCAGCCCCGACTTGCCAGATACGCAGTATTTT.

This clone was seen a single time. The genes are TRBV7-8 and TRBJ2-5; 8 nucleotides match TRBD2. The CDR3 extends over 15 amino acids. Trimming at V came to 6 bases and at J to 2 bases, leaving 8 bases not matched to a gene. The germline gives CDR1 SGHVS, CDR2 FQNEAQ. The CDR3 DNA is TGTGCCAGCAGAAACCTAGAGCGGGGGCAAGAGACCCAGTACTTC. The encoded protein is CASRNLERGQETQYF. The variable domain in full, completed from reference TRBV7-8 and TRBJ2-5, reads GAGVSQSPRYKVAKRGQDVALRCDPISGHVSLFWYQQALGQGPEFLTYFQNEAQLDKSGLPSDRFFAERPEGSVSTLKIQRTQQEDSAVYLCASRNLERGQETQYFGPGTRLLVL.

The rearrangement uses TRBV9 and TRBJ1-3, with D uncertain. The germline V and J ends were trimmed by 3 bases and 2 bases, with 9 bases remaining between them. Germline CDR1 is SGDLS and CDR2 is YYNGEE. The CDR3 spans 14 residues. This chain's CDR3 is CASSEGGAGNTIYF. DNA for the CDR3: TGTGCCAGCAGCGAAGGTGGGGCTGGAAACACCATATATTTT.

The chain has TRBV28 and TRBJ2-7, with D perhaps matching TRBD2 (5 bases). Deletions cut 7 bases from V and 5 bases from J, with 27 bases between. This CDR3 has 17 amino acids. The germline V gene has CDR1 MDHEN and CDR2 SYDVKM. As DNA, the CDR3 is TGTGCCAGCAACGGAGGTGGGGTCCACGGCCAGTCCAACGAGCAGTACTTC. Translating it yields CASNGGGVHGQSNEQYF.

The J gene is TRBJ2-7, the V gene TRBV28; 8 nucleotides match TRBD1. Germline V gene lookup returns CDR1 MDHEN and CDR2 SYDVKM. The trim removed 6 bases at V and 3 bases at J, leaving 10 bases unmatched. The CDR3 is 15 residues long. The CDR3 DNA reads TGTGCCAGCAGCCTGGGACAGGTTCTTAACTACGAGCAGTACTTC. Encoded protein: CASSLGQVLNYEQYF.

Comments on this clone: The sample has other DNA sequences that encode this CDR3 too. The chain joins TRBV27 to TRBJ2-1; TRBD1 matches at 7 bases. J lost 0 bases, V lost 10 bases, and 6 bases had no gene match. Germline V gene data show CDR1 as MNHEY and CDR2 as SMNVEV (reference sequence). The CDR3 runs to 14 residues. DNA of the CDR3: TGTGCCACCGGAAGGGACAGCTCCTACAATGAGCAGTTCTTC. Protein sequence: CATGRDSSYNEQFF.

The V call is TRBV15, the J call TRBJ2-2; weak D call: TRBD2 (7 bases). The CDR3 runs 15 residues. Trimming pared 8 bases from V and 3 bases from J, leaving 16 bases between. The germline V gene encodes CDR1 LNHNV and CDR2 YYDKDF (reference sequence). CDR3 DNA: TGTGCCACCCCAGGGGTAGCGGGTGACACCGGGGAGCTGTTTTTT. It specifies CATPGVAGDTGELFF.

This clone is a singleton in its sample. The CDR3 spells CASSPDYYEQYF. The DNA for the CDR3 is TGTGCCAGCAGCCCTGACTACTACGAGCAGTACTTC. The genes are TRBV7-9 and TRBJ2-7; perhaps TRBD2 as D (5 bases). V lost 5 bases to trimming and J lost 3 bases, with 8 bases between them. Germline V gene sequence: CDR1 SEHNR, CDR2 FQNEAQ (reference sequence). This CDR3 has 12 residues.

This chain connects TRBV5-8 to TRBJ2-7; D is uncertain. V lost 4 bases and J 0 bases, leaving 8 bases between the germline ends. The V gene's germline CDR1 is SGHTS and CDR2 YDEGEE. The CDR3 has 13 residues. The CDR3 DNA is TGTGCCAGCAGCCATCTGTTCTCCTACGAGCAGTACTTC. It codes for CASSHLFSYEQYF.

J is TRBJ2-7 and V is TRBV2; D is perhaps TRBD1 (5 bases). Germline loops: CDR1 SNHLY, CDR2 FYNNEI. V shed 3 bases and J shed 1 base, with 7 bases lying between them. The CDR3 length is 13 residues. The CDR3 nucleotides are TGTGCCAGCAGTGAGCAGGGTTCCTACGAGCAGTACTTC. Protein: CASSEQGSYEQYF.

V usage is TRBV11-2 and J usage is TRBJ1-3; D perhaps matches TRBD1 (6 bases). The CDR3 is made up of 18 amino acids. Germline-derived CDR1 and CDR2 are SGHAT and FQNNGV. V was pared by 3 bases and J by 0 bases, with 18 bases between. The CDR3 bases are TGTGCCAGCAGCTTGGACAGATATAACCTACTCTCTGGAAACACCATATATTTT. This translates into CASSLDRYNLLSGNTIYF.

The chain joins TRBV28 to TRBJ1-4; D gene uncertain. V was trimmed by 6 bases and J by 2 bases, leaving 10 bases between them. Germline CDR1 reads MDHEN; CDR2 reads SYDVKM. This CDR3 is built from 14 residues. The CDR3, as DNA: TGTGCCAGCAGACGGACTTTTACTAATGAAAAACTGTTTTTT. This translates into CASRRTFTNEKLFF.

CDR3 protein: CASSPPDRVYGYTF. The CDR3 bases are TGTGCCAGCAGCCCGCCGGACAGGGTCTATGGCTACACCTTC. The chain links TRBV11-2 to TRBJ1-2, with 8 bases fitting TRBD1. Germline CDR1 and CDR2: SGHAT and FQNNGV. This CDR3 contains 14 residues. Trimming took 5 bases from V and 4 from J; bases not matched to a gene: 6.

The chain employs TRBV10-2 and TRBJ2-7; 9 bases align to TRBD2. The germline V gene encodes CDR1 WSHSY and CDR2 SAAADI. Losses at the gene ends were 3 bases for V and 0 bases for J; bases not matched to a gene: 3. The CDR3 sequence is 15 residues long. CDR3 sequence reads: CASSDVAGASYEQYF. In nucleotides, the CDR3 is TGCGCCAGCAGTGACGTAGCGGGGGCCTCCTACGAGCAGTACTTC.

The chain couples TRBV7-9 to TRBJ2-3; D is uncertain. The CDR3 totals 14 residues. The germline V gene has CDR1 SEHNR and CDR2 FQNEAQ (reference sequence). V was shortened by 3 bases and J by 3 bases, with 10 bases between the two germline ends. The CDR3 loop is CASSLFVGTDTQYF. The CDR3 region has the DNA TGTGCCAGCAGCTTGTTTGTAGGTACAGATACGCAGTATTTT.

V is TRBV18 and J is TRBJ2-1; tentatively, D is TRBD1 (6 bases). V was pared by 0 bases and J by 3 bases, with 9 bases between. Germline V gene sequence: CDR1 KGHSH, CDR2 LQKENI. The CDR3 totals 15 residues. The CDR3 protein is CASSPPRGRYNEQFF. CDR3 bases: TGTGCCAGCTCACCACCCAGGGGACGCTACAATGAGCAGTTCTTC.

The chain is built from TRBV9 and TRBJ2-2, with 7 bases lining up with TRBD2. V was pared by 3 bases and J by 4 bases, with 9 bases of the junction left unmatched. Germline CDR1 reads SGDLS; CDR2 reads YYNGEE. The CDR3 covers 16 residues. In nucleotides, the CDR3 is TGTGCCAGCAGCGATCGTAGCGGGTCAGTCACCGGGGAGCTGTTTTTT. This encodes CASSDRSGSVTGELFF.

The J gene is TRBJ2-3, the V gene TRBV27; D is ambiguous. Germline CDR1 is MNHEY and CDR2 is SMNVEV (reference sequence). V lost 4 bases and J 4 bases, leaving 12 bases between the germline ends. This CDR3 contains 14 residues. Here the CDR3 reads CASSSLGYADTQYF. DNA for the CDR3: TGTGCCAGCAGTTCCCTGGGATACGCAGATACGCAGTATTTT.

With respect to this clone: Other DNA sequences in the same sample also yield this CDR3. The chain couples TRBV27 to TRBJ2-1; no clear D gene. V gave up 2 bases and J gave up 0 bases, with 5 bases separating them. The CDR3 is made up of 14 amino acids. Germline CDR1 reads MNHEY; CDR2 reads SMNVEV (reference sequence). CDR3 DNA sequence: TGTGCCAGCAGTTTAGGAAGCTCCTACAATGAGCAGTTCTTC. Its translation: CASSLGSSYNEQFF.

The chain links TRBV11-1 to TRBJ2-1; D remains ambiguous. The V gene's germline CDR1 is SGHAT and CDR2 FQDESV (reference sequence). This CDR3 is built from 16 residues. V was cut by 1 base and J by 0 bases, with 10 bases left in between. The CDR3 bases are TGTGCCAGCAGCTTAGAAAGGTTAGACTCCTACAATGAGCAGTTCTTC. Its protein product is CASSLERLDSYNEQFF.